This T cell receptor (beta chain) was recorded in a study of shared clonotypes between healthy human individuals. V was clipped by 2 bases and J by 5 bases, with 12 bases between them. Germline lookup yields CDR1 MGHDK and CDR2 SYGVNS. The CDR3 covers 14 residues. Spread over ten immunoSEQ deep assay plates, unsorted PBMC DNA underwent sequencing. Sequencing used immunoSEQ multiplex PCR; TCRdb keeps in-frame clones, though not all of them. This table has hundreds of thousands of clones, more than 75% appearing once. This clone has a handful of counts. There were no recent acute infections or vaccinations among the donors, who were healthy HIV-negative adults. All participating donors were Caucasian adults from Nashville, Tennessee. Genomic DNA from unsorted samples was obtained from around 93 million PBMCs (per sample).

This sequence joins TRBV25-1 and TRBJ1-1; D gene uncertain. This TCR was recovered from a woman in her thirties or forties in good health. Some clones in this sample may be carry-over from other donors' samples. Specimen: PBMCs. CDR3 nucleotide sequence: TGTGCCAGCAGTGAAGGGGATCGGAAGACTGAAGCTTTCTTT. Translated, it gives CASSEGDRKTEAFF.